The 15 T cell receptor beta chains below come from one sample, sequenced in a study of blood T cell repertoires in COVID-19. Measured with immunoSEQ multiplex PCR; TCRdb has only the in-frame clones, and not every one. The sample consists of 59,000 or so clones, less than 75% of them appearing once. Sequencing used peripheral blood. The receptors originated from a woman aged 45-65 years with active or convalescent COVID-19.

This clone was recorded a few times. The gene calls are TRBV5-4 and TRBJ2-2; perhaps TRBD2 as D (5 bases). In germline, CDR1 is SGHNT, CDR2 YYREEE (reference sequence). CDR3 length: 15 amino acids. Trimming pared 1 base from V and 0 bases from J, leaving 7 bases between. CDR3: CASSLTRANTGELFF. CDR3 in DNA: TGTGCCAGCAGCTTGACTAGGGCGAACACCGGGGAGCTGTTTTTT. Based on the CDR3 plus reference TRBV5-4 and TRBJ2-2, the full variable domain is ETGVTQSPTHLIKTRGQQVTLRCSSQSGHNTVSWYQQALGQGPQFIFQYYREEENGRGNFPPRFSGLQFPNYSSELNVNALELDDSALYLCASSLTRANTGELFFGEGSRLTVL.

The chain combines TRBV7-9 with TRBJ2-5; D is unclear. The CDR3 sequence is 13 residues long. Trimming took off 7 bases at V and 2 bases at J, with 11 bases between the two ends. Germline V gives CDR1 SEHNR, CDR2 FQNEAQ (reference sequence). The CDR3 loop is CASTPSGQETQYF. The DNA of the CDR3 is TGTGCCAGCACCCCTTCCGGTCAAGAGACCCAGTACTTC.

This clone was observed many times. This chain links TRBV5-5 with TRBJ1-5; possibly TRBD1 for D (5 bases). This CDR3 is 15 amino acids long. V was pared by 4 bases and J by 5 bases, with 16 bases between. Germline V CDR1 and CDR2: SGHKS, YYEKEE (reference sequence). CDR3 sequence reads: CASSNNAGFDQPQHF. CDR3 DNA: TGTGCCAGCAGCAACAACGCAGGGTTTGATCAGCCCCAGCATTTT.

The chain uses TRBV7-9 and TRBJ2-7; 10 bases line up with TRBD1. The CDR3 contains 17 residues. V lost 1 base, J lost 2 bases, and 8 bases stayed unmatched. CDR1 is SEHNR and CDR2 is FQNEAQ in the germline V gene (reference sequence). CDR3 coding DNA: TGTGCCAGCAGCTTAGATTTAGGACAGGGGGGAGCCTACGAGCAGTACTTC. It codes for CASSLDLGQGGAYEQYF.

V is TRBV19 and J is TRBJ2-6; TRBD1 matches at 9 bases. This CDR3 spans 16 amino acids. The V gene's germline CDR1 is LNHDA and CDR2 SQIVND (reference sequence). V was clipped by 3 bases and J by 4 bases; unmatched bases: 4. This chain's CDR3 is CASSIHRGQGANVLTF. In DNA form, the CDR3 reads TGTGCCAGTAGTATCCACAGGGGGCAAGGGGCCAACGTCCTGACTTTC.

This chain links TRBV3-1 (or the pseudogene TRBV3-2) with TRBJ2-1; weak D call: TRBD2 (5 bases). This CDR3 is 13 amino acids long. V was clipped by 1 base and J by 9 bases, with 10 bases between them. Germline V CDR1 and CDR2: LGHDT, YNNKEL (reference sequence). CDR3 sequence (DNA): TGTGCCAGCAGCCAAGCCAGCGGTAGTGAGCAGTTCTTC. It translates to CASSQASGSEQFF.

The rearrangement joins TRBV2 to TRBJ2-1; 7 nucleotides match TRBD2. The CDR3 covers 16 residues. Germline loops: CDR1 SNHLY, CDR2 FYNNEI. With V trimmed by 6 bases and J by 3 bases, 11 bases remained unmatched. CDR3 nucleotide sequence: TGTGCCAGCAGCCAAATGGCGTCTAGCGGCTACAATGAGCAGTTCTTC. Its protein is CASSQMASSGYNEQFF.

The CDR3 DNA is TGTGCCAGCAGCCTTAAATCTAGCGTCTACAATGAGCAGTTCTTC. The encoded protein is CASSLKSSVYNEQFF. The gene calls are TRBV3-1 (or the pseudogene TRBV3-2) and TRBJ2-1, with D maybe TRBD2 (6 bases). Germline lookup yields CDR1 LGHDT and CDR2 YNNKEL (reference sequence). The CDR3 has 15 amino acids. The V end lost 4 bases, the J end lost 3 bases, and 13 bases lay between the germline ends.

The J gene is TRBJ2-1, the V gene TRBV6-4; a possible D gene is TRBD2 (5 bases). CDR3 length: 13 amino acids. The V gene's germline CDR1 is MRHNA and CDR2 SNTAGT. Trimming left V 5 bases short and J 3 bases short, with 8 bases between. The CDR3 nucleotides are TGTGCCAGCAGTACCGAGGGCTACAATGAGCAGTTCTTC. It codes for CASSTEGYNEQFF.

This clone has a handful of counts. The chain recombines TRBV5-1 with TRBJ2-7, with TRBD1 matching 9 bases. The CDR3 is 14 residues long. Germline V lookup: CDR1 SGHRS, CDR2 YFSETQ. J lost 4 bases, V lost 4 bases, and 6 bases had no gene match. In nucleotides, the CDR3 is TGCGCCAGCAGCATTACAGGGGGCTGGTACGAGCAGTACTTC. As protein: CASSITGGWYEQYF.

In this sample, this clone turned up once. The genes are TRBV4-1 and TRBJ2-7; possible D gene TRBD1, 6 bases. The germline V gene encodes CDR1 MGHRA and CDR2 YSYEKL. V was cut by 2 bases and J by 0 bases, with 17 bases left in between. The CDR3 extends over 17 amino acids. The CDR3 nucleotides are TGCGCCAGCAGCCAATTCCGGGGAGACAGGAGCTCCTACGAGCAGTACTTC. Protein product: CASSQFRGDRSSYEQYF.

In the case of this clone: A read error may produce the germline difference seen at one junction end. V is TRBV5-4 and J is TRBJ2-1, with a tentative D call TRBD1 (5 bases). CDR3 length equals 10 residues. The V gene's germline CDR1 is SGHNT and CDR2 YYREEE (reference sequence). CDR3 loop: CASSLFQGLF. CDR3 DNA: TGTGCCAGCAGCCTATTTCAGGGCCTCTTC.

The chain recombines TRBV19 with TRBJ2-7; tentative D call: TRBD1 (6 bases). This CDR3 is built from 13 residues. Per germline, CDR1 LNHDA and CDR2 SQIVND (reference sequence). V was clipped by 4 bases and J by 5 bases, with 12 bases between them. The CDR3 here is CASSRTVSHEQYF. CDR3 bases: TGTGCCAGTAGTAGGACAGTCAGCCACGAGCAGTACTTC. The variable domain in full, completed from reference TRBV19 and TRBJ2-7, reads DGGITQSPKYLFRKEGQNVTLSCEQNLNHDAMYWYRQDPGQGLRLIYYSQIVNDFQKGDIAEGYSVSREKKESFPLTVTSAQKNPTAFYLCASSRTVSHEQYFGPGTRLTVT.

The chain carries TRBV24-1 and TRBJ2-1; 13 nucleotides agree with TRBD2. The J segment lost 3 bases and the V segment lost 2 bases, leaving 9 bases of the junction unmatched. The V gene's germline CDR1 is KGHDR and CDR2 SFDVKD. This CDR3 comprises 19 residues. For the CDR3, the DNA is TGTGCCACCAGTGATTCACTAGCGGGAGGGTCCCAGAACTACAATGAGCAGTTCTTC. It translates to CATSDSLAGGSQNYNEQFF.

This clone was recorded a few times. The V call is TRBV5-1, the J call TRBJ2-2, with TRBD1 identical over 8 bases. After removal of 5 bases from V and 0 bases from J, the junction contained 0 bases not matched to a gene. The CDR3 runs 14 residues. The germline V gene encodes CDR1 SGHRS and CDR2 YFSETQ. CDR3 nucleotides: TGCGCCAGCAGGACAGGGGCGAACACCGGGGAGCTGTTTTTT. Protein sequence: CASRTGANTGELFF.